This T cell receptor (beta chain) derives from a study of ipilimumab plus nivolumab after autologous stem cell transplantation. Whole-study context: DLBCL patients had primary refractory or relapsed disease.

The CDR3 extends over 14 amino acids. Germline V gene data show CDR1 as MNHEY and CDR2 as SMNVEV (reference sequence). Trimming took off 6 bases at V and 5 bases at J, with 13 bases between the two ends. Using immunoSEQ multiplex PCR, the repertoire was profiled, and TCRdb retains in-frame clones only, with some absent. This sample has over 80,000 clones; approximately 86% occur once, and the top ten carry around 2%. Points from the study as a whole: TCR repertoire, Treg phenotype and gut microbiota reportedly support more study of this approach.

Remarks on this clone: What it binds is unknown.

Checkpoint therapy with ipilimumab 1 mg/kg began 14 to 28 days after transplant. Dosing: nivolumab 3 mg/kg IV, weeks 1, 4, 7, 10, then every two weeks to week 26. The receptor was isolated from a male donor with diffuse large B-cell lymphoma. The J gene is TRBJ2-2, the V gene TRBV27; D is perhaps TRBD1 or TRBD2 (6 bases each). This sample comprised PBMCs, obtained in a trial of ipilimumab plus nivolumab as post-transplant consolidation. The DNA for the CDR3 is TGTGCCAGCAGCCGGGGGCGTCGGACCGGGGAGCTGTTTTTT. Translating it yields CASSRGRRTGELFF.